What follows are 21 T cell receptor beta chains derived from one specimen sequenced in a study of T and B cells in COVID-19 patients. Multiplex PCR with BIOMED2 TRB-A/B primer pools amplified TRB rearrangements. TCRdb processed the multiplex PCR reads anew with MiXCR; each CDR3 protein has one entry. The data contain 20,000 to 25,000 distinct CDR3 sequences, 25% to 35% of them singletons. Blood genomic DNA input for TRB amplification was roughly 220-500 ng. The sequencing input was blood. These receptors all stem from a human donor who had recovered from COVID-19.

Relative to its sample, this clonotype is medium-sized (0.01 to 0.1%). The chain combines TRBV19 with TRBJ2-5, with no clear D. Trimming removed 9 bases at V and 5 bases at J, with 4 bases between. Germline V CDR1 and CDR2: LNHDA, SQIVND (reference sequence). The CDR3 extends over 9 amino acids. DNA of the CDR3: TGTGCCAGCACGGAGACCCAGTACTTC. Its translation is CASTETQYF.

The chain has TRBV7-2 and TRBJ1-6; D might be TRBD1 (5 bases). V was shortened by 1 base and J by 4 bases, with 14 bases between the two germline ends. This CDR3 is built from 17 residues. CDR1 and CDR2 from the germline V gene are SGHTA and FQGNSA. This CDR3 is CASSLGGVSTYNSPLHF. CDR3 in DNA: TGTGCCAGCAGCTTAGGAGGGGTCAGCACATATAATTCACCCCTCCACTTT.

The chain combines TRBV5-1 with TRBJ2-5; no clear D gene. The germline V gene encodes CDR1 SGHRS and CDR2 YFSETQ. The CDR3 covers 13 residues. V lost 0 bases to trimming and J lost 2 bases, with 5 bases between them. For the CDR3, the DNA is TGCGCCAGCAGCTTGGAAGGGCAAGAGACCCAGTACTTC. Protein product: CASSLEGQETQYF.

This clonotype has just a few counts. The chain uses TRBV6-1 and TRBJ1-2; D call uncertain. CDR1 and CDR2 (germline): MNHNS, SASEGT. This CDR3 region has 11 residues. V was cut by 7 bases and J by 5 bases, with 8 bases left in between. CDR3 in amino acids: CASTQPYGYTF. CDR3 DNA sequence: TGTGCCAGCACCCAACCATATGGCTACACCTTC.

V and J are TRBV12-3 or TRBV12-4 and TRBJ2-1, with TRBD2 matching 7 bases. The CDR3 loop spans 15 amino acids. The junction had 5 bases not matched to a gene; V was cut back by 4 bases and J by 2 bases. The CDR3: CASSSRGEPYNEQFF. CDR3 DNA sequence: TGTGCCAGCAGTTCCCGGGGGGAACCCTACAATGAGCAGTTCTTC.

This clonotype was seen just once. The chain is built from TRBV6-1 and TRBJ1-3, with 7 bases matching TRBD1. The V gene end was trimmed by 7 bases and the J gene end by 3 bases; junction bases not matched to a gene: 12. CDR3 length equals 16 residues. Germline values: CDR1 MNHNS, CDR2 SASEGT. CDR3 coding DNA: TGTGCCAGCAACCGAAGGGGGGACAGAGGTGGAAACACCATATATTTT. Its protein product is CASNRRGDRGGNTIYF.

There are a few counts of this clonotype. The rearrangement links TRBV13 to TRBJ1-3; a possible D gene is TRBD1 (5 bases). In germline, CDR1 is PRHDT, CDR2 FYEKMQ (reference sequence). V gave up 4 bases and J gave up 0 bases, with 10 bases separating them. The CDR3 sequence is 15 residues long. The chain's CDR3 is CASSSPGVSGNTIYF. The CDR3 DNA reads TGTGCCAGCAGCTCCCCGGGGGTCTCTGGAAACACCATATATTTT.

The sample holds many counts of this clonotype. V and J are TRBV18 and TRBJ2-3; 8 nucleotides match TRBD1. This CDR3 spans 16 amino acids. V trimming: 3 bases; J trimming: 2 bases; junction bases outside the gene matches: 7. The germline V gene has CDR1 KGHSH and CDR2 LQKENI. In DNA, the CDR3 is TGTGCCAGCTCACCTTTACAGGGGGGAAACACAGATACGCAGTATTTT. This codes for CASSPLQGGNTDTQYF.

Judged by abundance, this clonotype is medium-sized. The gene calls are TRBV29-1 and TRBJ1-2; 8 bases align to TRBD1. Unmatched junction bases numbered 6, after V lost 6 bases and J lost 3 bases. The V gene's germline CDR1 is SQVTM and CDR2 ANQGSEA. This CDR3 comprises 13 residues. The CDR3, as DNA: TGCAGCGTCCATGGACAGGGCGACTATGGCTACACCTTC. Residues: CSVHGQGDYGYTF.

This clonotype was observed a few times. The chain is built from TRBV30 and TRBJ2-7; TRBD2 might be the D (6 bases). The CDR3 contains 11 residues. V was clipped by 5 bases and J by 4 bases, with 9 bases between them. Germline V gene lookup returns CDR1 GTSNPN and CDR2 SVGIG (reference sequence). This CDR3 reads CAWGGLYEQYF. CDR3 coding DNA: TGTGCCTGGGGGGGGTTGTACGAGCAGTACTTC. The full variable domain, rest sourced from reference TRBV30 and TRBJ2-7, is SQTIHQWPATLVQPVGSPLSLECTVEGTSNPNLYWYRQAAGRGLQLLFYSVGIGQISSEVPQNLSASRPQDRQFILSSKKLLLSDSGFYLCAWGGLYEQYFGPGTRLTVT.

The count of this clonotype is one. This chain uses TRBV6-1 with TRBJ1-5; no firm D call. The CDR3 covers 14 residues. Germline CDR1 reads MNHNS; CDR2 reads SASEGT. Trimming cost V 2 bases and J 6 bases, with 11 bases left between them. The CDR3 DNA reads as TGTGCCAGCAGTGAAACCTCTGTCGGTCAGCCCCAGCATTTT. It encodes CASSETSVGQPQHF.

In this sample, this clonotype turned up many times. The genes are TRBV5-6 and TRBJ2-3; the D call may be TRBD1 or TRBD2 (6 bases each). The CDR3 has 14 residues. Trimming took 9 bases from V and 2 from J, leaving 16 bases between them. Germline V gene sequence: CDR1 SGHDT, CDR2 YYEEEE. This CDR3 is CATTRGRPTDTQYF. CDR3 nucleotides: TGTGCCACCACCCGGGGGCGCCCCACAGATACGCAGTATTTT.

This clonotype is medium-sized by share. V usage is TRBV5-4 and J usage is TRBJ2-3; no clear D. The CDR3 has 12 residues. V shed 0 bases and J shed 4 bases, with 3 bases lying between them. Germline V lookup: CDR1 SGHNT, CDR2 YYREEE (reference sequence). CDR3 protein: CASSLASDTQYF. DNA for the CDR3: TGTGCCAGCAGCTTGGCCTCAGATACGCAGTATTTT.

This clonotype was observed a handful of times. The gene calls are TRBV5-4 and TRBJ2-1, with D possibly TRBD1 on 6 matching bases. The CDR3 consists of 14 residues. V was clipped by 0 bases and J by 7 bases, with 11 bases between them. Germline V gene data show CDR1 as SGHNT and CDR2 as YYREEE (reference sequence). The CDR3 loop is CASSLDRDGNEQFF. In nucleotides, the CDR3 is TGTGCCAGCAGCTTGGACAGGGATGGTAATGAGCAGTTCTTC.

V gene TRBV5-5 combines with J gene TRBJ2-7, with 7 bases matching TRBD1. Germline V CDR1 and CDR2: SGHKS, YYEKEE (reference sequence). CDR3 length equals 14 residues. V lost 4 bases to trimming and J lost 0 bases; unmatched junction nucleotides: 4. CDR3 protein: CASSPDRSSYEQYF. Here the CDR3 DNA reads TGTGCCAGCAGCCCGGACAGGAGCTCCTACGAGCAGTACTTC.

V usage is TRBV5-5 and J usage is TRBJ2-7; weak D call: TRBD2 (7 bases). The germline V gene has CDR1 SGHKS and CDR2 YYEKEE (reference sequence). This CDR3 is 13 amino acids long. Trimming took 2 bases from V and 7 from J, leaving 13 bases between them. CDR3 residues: CASSFGGAGEQYF. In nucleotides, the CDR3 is TGTGCCAGCAGCTTTGGGGGGGCGGGGGAGCAGTACTTC.

CDR3 nucleotide sequence: TGTGCCAGCAGCTCGGGCGGGGGACAAGAGACCCAGTACTTC. Amino acids: CASSSGGGQETQYF. The rearrangement joins TRBV5-4 to TRBJ2-5; the match to TRBD2 covers 7 bases. The germline CDR1 and CDR2 sequences are SGHNT and YYREEE (reference sequence). The CDR3 runs 14 residues. With V trimmed by 3 bases and J by 2 bases, 4 bases remained unmatched.

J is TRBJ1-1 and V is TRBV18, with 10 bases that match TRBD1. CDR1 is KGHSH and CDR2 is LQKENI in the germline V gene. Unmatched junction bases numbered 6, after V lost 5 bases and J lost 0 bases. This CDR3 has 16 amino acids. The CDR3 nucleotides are TGTGCCAGCTCATTCGGACAGGGGGAACTGAACACTGAAGCTTTCTTT. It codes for CASSFGQGELNTEAFF.

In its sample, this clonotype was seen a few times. The CDR3 loop reads CASSPPWQAGHNEQFF. Written as DNA, the CDR3 is TGTGCCAGCAGCCCCCCCTGGCAGGCTGGCCACAATGAGCAGTTCTTC. The chain joins TRBV7-9 to TRBJ2-1, with D hard to call. The CDR3 has 16 residues. From germline, CDR1 is SEHNR and CDR2 FQNEAQ (reference sequence). Trimming shortened V by 5 bases and J by 5 bases, and 19 bases separated the two germline ends.

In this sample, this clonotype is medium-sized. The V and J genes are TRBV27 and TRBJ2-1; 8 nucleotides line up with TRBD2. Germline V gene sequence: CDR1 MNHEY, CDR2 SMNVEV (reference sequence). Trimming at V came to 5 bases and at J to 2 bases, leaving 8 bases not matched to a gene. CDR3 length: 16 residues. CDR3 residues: CASSPRAGGTYNEQFF. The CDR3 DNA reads TGTGCCAGCAGTCCTCGGGCGGGGGGTACCTACAATGAGCAGTTCTTC.

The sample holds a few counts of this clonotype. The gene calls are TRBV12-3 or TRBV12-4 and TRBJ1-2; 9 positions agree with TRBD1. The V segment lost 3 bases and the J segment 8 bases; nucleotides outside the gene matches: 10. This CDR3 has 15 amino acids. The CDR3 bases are TGTGCCAGCAGTTTGGGGGACAGGGTCCTACGGGGCTACACCTTC. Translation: CASSLGDRVLRGYTF.